The 22 T cell receptor beta chains reported below all come from one sample, sequenced in a study of OX40 agonist ivuxolimab in advanced cancers. The library was made by the immunoSEQ multiplex PCR assay. In its TCRdb copy, this immuneACCESS table keeps in-frame sequences only and misses some clones. Where compared with another copy, unresolved V genes explain less than half of these, and the others have no known cause. In this sample the table shows tens of thousands of clones, nearly 90% of which occur a single time. Approximately 0.3% of the sample is taken by the ten largest. The starting material was CD4+ or CD8+ T cells sorted from blood, obtained in a trial of the OX40 agonist ivuxolimab. The origin of the receptors is an adult with an advanced solid tumor such as melanoma, head and neck, liver or kidney cancer.

The V and J genes are TRBV30 and TRBJ2-1; 9 bases match TRBD2. The germline V gene encodes CDR1 GTSNPN and CDR2 SVGIG (reference sequence). The CDR3 runs to 15 residues. Germline trimming cut 4 bases from V and 7 bases from J; bases unmatched to any gene: 11. The CDR3 DNA reads TGTGCCTGGATCTTCGGAGCGGGAGGATGGAATGAGCAGTTCTTC. This translates into CAWIFGAGGWNEQFF.

For the CDR3, the DNA is TGTGCCAGCAGCTTAGTTGCGTTTGGGACAGGGTCCTACAATGAGCAGTTCTTC. Protein: CASSLVAFGTGSYNEQFF. J is TRBJ2-1 and V is TRBV11-2, with 9 nucleotides matching TRBD1. CDR1 and CDR2 (germline): SGHAT, FQNNGV. V was clipped by 1 base and J by 1 base; unmatched bases: 8. This CDR3 region has 18 residues. Together with reference TRBV11-2 and TRBJ2-1, the CDR3 gives the full variable domain: EAGVAQSPRYKIIEKRQSVAFWCNPISGHATLYWYQQILGQGPKLLIQFQNNGVVDDSQLPKDRFSAERLKGVDSTLKIQPAKLEDSAVYLCASSLVAFGTGSYNEQFFGPGTRLTVL.

The chain uses TRBV25-1 and TRBJ1-6; 9 nucleotides line up with TRBD1. V dropped 5 bases and J dropped 2; count of bases not matched to a gene: 7. The CDR3 extends over 17 amino acids. Germline CDR1 reads MGHDK; CDR2 reads SYGVNS. CDR3 residues: CASSQQGAGAYNSPLHF. The CDR3 nucleotides are TGTGCCAGCAGTCAACAGGGGGCTGGAGCCTATAATTCACCCCTCCACTTT.

The V gene is TRBV5-4, the J gene TRBJ2-7, with TRBD2 matching 10 bases. V dropped 4 bases and J dropped 2; count of bases not matched to a gene: 6. CDR3 size: 15 residues. Germline CDR1 is SGHNT and CDR2 is YYREEE (reference sequence). The CDR3 here is CASSPGLAEPYEQYF. The CDR3 DNA reads as TGTGCCAGCAGCCCTGGACTAGCGGAGCCCTACGAGCAGTACTTC. Based on the CDR3 plus reference TRBV5-4 and TRBJ2-7, the full variable domain is ETGVTQSPTHLIKTRGQQVTLRCSSQSGHNTVSWYQQALGQGPQFIFQYYREEENGRGNFPPRFSGLQFPNYSSELNVNALELDDSALYLCASSPGLAEPYEQYFGPGTRLTVT.

The chain is built from TRBV19 and TRBJ1-2; D possibly corresponds to TRBD1 (6 bases). Trimming cost V 0 bases and J 2 bases, with 10 bases left between them. This CDR3 spans 15 amino acids. Germline V gene lookup returns CDR1 LNHDA and CDR2 SQIVND (reference sequence). CDR3 sequence: CASSIDGGSNYGYTF. The CDR3 bases are TGTGCCAGTAGTATAGACGGGGGCTCGAACTATGGCTACACCTTC.

This clone has just one count. The rearrangement uses TRBV18 and TRBJ2-6; TRBD1 matches 7 bases. This CDR3 is 15 amino acids long. Germline CDR1 and CDR2: KGHSH and LQKENI. Trimming took 5 bases from V and 4 from J; bases not matched to a gene: 5. As DNA, the CDR3 is TGTGCCAGCTCAGAAGGGGGCGCCGGGGCCAACGTCCTGACTTTC. Translating it yields CASSEGGAGANVLTF.

This chain connects TRBV6-5 to TRBJ1-1; D unresolved. Trimming removed 2 bases from V and 1 base from J, with 8 bases in between. Germline V gene lookup returns CDR1 MNHEY and CDR2 SVGAGI. The CDR3 runs 14 residues. The CDR3 bases are TGTGCCAGCAGTTACCCCGGAGAGAACACTGAAGCTTTCTTT. Residues: CASSYPGENTEAFF.

The V gene is TRBV19, the J gene TRBJ1-6, with TRBD1 as a possible D gene (5 bases). The V end lost 0 bases, the J end lost 6 bases, and 18 bases lay between the germline ends. This CDR3 is 18 amino acids long. CDR1 is LNHDA, CDR2 SQIVND, per germline (reference sequence). CDR3 nucleotides: TGTGCCAGTAGTATAGATCCCACAGGAACGGGCCGTAATTCACCCCTCCACTTT. It translates to CASSIDPTGTGRNSPLHF. Variable domain in full (rest from reference TRBV19 and TRBJ1-6): DGGITQSPKYLFRKEGQNVTLSCEQNLNHDAMYWYRQDPGQGLRLIYYSQIVNDFQKGDIAEGYSVSREKKESFPLTVTSAQKNPTAFYLCASSIDPTGTGRNSPLHFGNGTRLTVT.

This clone was recorded only once. V gene TRBV7-3 combines with J gene TRBJ2-7; D is perhaps TRBD2 (6 bases). Germline CDR1 reads SGHTA; CDR2 reads FQGTGA. This CDR3 comprises 15 residues. The V gene lost 0 bases and the J gene lost 3 bases, with 12 bases spanning the gap. CDR3 amino acids: CASSLTDGSFYEQYF. The CDR3 DNA follows: TGTGCCAGCAGCTTAACGGACGGGAGCTTCTACGAGCAGTACTTC.

The chain is built from TRBV19 and TRBJ1-6, with D unclear. Per the germline V gene, CDR1 is LNHDA and CDR2 is SQIVND (reference sequence). Trimming cost V 1 base and J 10 bases, with 5 bases left between them. The CDR3 totals 12 residues. The CDR3 is CASSIGRSPLHF. As DNA, the CDR3 is TGTGCCAGTAGTATAGGGAGATCACCCCTCCACTTT.

CDR3 sequence: CASSEGSSGRFQETQYF. DNA for the CDR3: TGTGCCAGCAGTGAAGGAAGTAGCGGGAGGTTCCAAGAGACCCAGTACTTC. The chain employs TRBV2 and TRBJ2-5, with 10 bases fitting TRBD2. The V gene end was trimmed by 1 base and the J gene end by 1 base; junction bases not matched to a gene: 6. The germline gives CDR1 SNHLY, CDR2 FYNNEI. The CDR3 has 17 amino acids.

The J gene is TRBJ2-1, the V gene TRBV7-9, with D hard to call. Looked up from germline, CDR1 is SEHNR and CDR2 is FQNEAQ (reference sequence). The CDR3 is 15 amino acids. V shed 4 bases and J shed 7 bases, with 17 bases lying between them. The CDR3 is CASSSTSSLENEQFF. The CDR3 DNA is TGTGCCAGCAGCTCAACATCGTCCTTAGAGAATGAGCAGTTCTTC.

V gene TRBV29-1 combines with J gene TRBJ2-6; D may match TRBD1 or TRBD2 (5 bases each). The CDR3 totals 17 residues. The germline gives CDR1 SQVTM, CDR2 ANQGSEA. V gave up 6 bases and J gave up 0 bases, with 18 bases separating them. Here the CDR3 DNA reads TGCAGCGTAAAAAGGGACGGATTACCCTCTGGGGCCAACGTCCTGACTTTC. Its translation: CSVKRDGLPSGANVLTF. The full variable domain, its missing parts supplied by reference TRBV29-1 and TRBJ2-6, is SAVISQKPSRDICQRGTSLTIQCQVDSQVTMMFWYRQQPGQSLTLIATANQGSEATYESGFVIDKFPISRPNLTFSTLTVSNMSPEDSSIYLCSVKRDGLPSGANVLTFGAGSRLTVL.

The rearrangement links TRBV5-1 to TRBJ1-5, with D tentatively TRBD1 (6 bases). The CDR3 contains 15 residues. Looked up from germline, CDR1 is SGHRS and CDR2 is YFSETQ. Trimming shortened V by 1 base and J by 5 bases, and 13 bases separated the two germline ends. The CDR3 region has the DNA TGCGCCAGCAGCTTGATCCCCGGGGGCGATCAGCCCCAGCATTTT. It encodes CASSLIPGGDQPQHF.

This chain links TRBV11-3 with TRBJ2-4, with 11 bases fitting TRBD1. Germline CDR1 reads SGHNT; CDR2 reads YENEEA. This CDR3 contains 13 residues. With 5 bases clipped from V and 9 bases from J, the junction kept 3 bases outside the gene matches. Here the CDR3 reads CASSPGQGGIQYF. CDR3 DNA sequence: TGTGCCAGCAGCCCGGGACAGGGGGGCATTCAGTACTTC.

The chain is built from TRBV7-3 and TRBJ2-2; 10 nucleotides agree with TRBD2. The CDR3 runs to 18 residues. Germline CDR1 reads SGHTA; CDR2 reads FQGTGA. The ends lost 0 bases at V and 9 bases at J; junction bases unmatched: 13. The CDR3 DNA follows: TGTGCCAGCAGCTTAACGGGTTCAAGCGGGAGGGCCGTCAGGGAGCTGTTTTTT. It specifies CASSLTGSSGRAVRELFF.

The chain couples TRBV7-9 to TRBJ2-1; 9 positions match TRBD1. Trimming at V came to 6 bases and at J to 1 base, leaving 10 bases not matched to a gene. The germline V gene has CDR1 SEHNR and CDR2 FQNEAQ (reference sequence). This CDR3 has 17 residues. The CDR3 nucleotides are TGTGCCAGCAGAGCTACACAGGGGGCTTCTTCCTACAATGAGCAGTTCTTC. Translated, it gives CASRATQGASSYNEQFF.

This chain uses TRBV4-3 with TRBJ1-1; weak D call: TRBD1 (5 bases). There are 15 residues in the CDR3. The V end was cut by 4 bases, the J end by 3 bases, with 15 bases between. Germline V gives CDR1 LGHNA, CDR2 YSLEER. The CDR3 sequence is CASSLGTLKDTEAFF. Written as DNA, the CDR3 is TGCGCCAGCAGCCTTGGGACCCTCAAGGACACTGAAGCTTTCTTT.

The chain is built from TRBV18 and TRBJ2-7; the D is unclear. The CDR3 loop spans 15 amino acids. The germline V gene has CDR1 KGHSH and CDR2 LQKENI. Trimming removed 2 bases at V and 0 bases at J, with 11 bases between. The chain's CDR3 is CASSPTQEPSYEQYF. The CDR3 DNA sequence: TGTGCCAGCTCACCAACCCAGGAGCCCTCCTACGAGCAGTACTTC.

V is TRBV25-1 and J is TRBJ2-1; 8 bases are shared with TRBD2. Germline V gene data show CDR1 as MGHDK and CDR2 as SYGVNS. V was clipped by 1 base and J by 10 bases; unmatched bases: 9. This CDR3 has 15 residues. The CDR3 protein is CASSESSSGAGEQFF. The DNA of the CDR3 is TGTGCCAGCAGTGAATCCAGTAGCGGGGCGGGAGAGCAGTTCTTC.

The V gene is TRBV29-1, the J gene TRBJ2-1; D gene ambiguous. Trimming took off 5 bases at V and 8 bases at J, with 19 bases between the two ends. The CDR3 spans 14 residues. Germline V gene lookup returns CDR1 SQVTM and CDR2 ANQGSEA. Here the CDR3 reads CSVPATETVDEQFF. For the CDR3, the DNA is TGCAGCGTTCCGGCCACCGAAACAGTCGATGAGCAGTTCTTC.

The chain joins TRBV7-9 to TRBJ2-1; D call uncertain. The CDR3 totals 13 residues. Trimming took off 5 bases at V and 13 bases at J, with 18 bases between the two ends. Looked up from germline, CDR1 is SEHNR and CDR2 is FQNEAQ (reference sequence). CDR3 region: CASSHPQLLSQFF. For the CDR3, the DNA is TGTGCCAGCAGCCATCCCCAGCTTCTGTCTCAGTTCTTC.